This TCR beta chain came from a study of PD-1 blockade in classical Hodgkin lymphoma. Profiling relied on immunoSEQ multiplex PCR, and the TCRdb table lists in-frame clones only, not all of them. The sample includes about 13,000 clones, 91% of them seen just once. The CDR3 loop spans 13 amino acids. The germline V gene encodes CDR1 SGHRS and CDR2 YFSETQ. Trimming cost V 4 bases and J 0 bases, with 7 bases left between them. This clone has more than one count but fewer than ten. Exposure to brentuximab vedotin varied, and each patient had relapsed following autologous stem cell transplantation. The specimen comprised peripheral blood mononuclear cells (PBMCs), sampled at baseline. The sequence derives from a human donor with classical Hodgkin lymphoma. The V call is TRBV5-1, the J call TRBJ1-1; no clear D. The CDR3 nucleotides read TGCGCCAGCAGCCCTACCATGAACACTGAAGCTTTCTTT. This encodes CASSPTMNTEAFF.